This is a list of T cell receptor beta chains from one sample in a study of cytomegalovirus exposure and HLA in healthy donors. Assay: immunoSEQ multiplex PCR; the TCRdb copy retains only in-frame clones and omits some. The sample includes about 180,000 clones, more than 80% seen only once; the top ten take more than 4%. What was sequenced was PBMCs. Source of these receptors: a man aged 18 to 35 in good health and CMV-seronegative. Both conserved end residues are part of each CDR3. The D gene is left open where the match is weak. Clone size appears in some rows only: once, few, many, or a class for an expanded clone.

V	size	D	J	DNA	CDR3
TRBV6-5	NA	NA	TRBJ1-4	TGTGCCAGCAGTTACTTGAACAGGCCGAATGAAAAACTGTTTTTT	CASSYLNRPNEKLFF
TRBV9	NA	NA	TRBJ2-3	TGTGCCAGCAGCGTAGAGGCGGGGGCCTACACAGATACGCAGTATTTT	CASSVEAGAYTDTQYF
TRBV7-9	NA	NA	TRBJ2-2	TGTGCCAGCAGCTTAGCGCGGACTTCAAACACCGGGGAGCTGTTTTTT	CASSLARTSNTGELFF
TRBV6-5	NA	NA	TRBJ2-5	TGTGCCAGCAGGCTTACAGGGAAAGAGACCCAGTACTTC	CASRLTGKETQYF
TRBV6-1	NA	TRBD1	TRBJ1-6	TGTGCCAGCAGTGAAGCGGAAAGAACAGGGGGATTTCCCCTCCACTTT	CASSEAERTGGFPLHF
TRBV4-1	once	TRBD2	TRBJ2-7	TGCGCCAGCAGCCAAGATCCAACGGGAGGGCCGCAGGAGCAGTACTTC	CASSQDPTGGPQEQYF
TRBV27	NA	TRBD1	TRBJ1-2	TGTGCCAGCAGCCCAGGGACAGTCTATGGCTACACCTTC	CASSPGTVYGYTF
TRBV9	NA	NA	TRBJ1-1	TGTGCCAGCAGCGTAGGGGGCTTGAGGAACACTGAAGCTTTCTTT	CASSVGGLRNTEAFF
TRBV6-5	NA	TRBD1	TRBJ1-4	TGTGCCAGCAGTTACGGGTCATTGGGACAGGAAAAACTGTTTTTT	CASSYGSLGQEKLFF
TRBV6-5	NA	TRBD2	TRBJ2-7	TGTGCCGGCAGCGCTCCCGAGCGGGGGTACTACGAGCAGTACTTC	CAGSAPERGYYEQYF
TRBV7-8	NA	NA	TRBJ1-1	TGTGCCAGCAGCTTATTACTCAGGGCCACTGAAGCTTTCTTT	CASSLLLRATEAFF
TRBV7-2	NA	NA	TRBJ2-7	TGTGCCAGCAGCTTTGCCAGCTCCTACGAGCAGTACTTC	CASSFASSYEQYF